The clone carrying this T cell receptor (beta chain) has ten or more counts. No antigen is known for it. There are 16 residues in the CDR3. CDR1 is SGHVS, CDR2 FNYEAQ, per germline. V lost 1 base and J lost 0, with 10 bases in between. The entry originates in a study of T cells in Graves' hyperthyroidism and ophthalmopathy. Newly diagnosed patients aged 18 to 65 had hyperthyroidism of under 2 months' duration. Study-level points and caveats: Most expanded thyroid clonotypes above 0.001 also appeared in blood.

Researchers amplified the TCR beta CDR3 regions from RNA transcripts. An initial round of RT-PCR targeting the TCR CDR3 relied on the HTBI primer set. MiXCR was run by TCRdb on the multiplex PCR reads, yielding one entry per CDR3 protein. The data hold a few hundred thousand distinct CDR3 sequences, with about 17% observed a single time. V and J are TRBV7-6 and TRBJ1-3; D is possibly TRBD1 (6 bases). Material: blood. This clonotype originated in a man aged 35-49 years with Graves' hyperthyroidism. CDR3 amino acids: CASSLETGRSGNTIYF. In DNA, the CDR3 is TGTGCCAGCAGCTTAGAAACAGGGCGCTCTGGAAACACCATATATTTT.